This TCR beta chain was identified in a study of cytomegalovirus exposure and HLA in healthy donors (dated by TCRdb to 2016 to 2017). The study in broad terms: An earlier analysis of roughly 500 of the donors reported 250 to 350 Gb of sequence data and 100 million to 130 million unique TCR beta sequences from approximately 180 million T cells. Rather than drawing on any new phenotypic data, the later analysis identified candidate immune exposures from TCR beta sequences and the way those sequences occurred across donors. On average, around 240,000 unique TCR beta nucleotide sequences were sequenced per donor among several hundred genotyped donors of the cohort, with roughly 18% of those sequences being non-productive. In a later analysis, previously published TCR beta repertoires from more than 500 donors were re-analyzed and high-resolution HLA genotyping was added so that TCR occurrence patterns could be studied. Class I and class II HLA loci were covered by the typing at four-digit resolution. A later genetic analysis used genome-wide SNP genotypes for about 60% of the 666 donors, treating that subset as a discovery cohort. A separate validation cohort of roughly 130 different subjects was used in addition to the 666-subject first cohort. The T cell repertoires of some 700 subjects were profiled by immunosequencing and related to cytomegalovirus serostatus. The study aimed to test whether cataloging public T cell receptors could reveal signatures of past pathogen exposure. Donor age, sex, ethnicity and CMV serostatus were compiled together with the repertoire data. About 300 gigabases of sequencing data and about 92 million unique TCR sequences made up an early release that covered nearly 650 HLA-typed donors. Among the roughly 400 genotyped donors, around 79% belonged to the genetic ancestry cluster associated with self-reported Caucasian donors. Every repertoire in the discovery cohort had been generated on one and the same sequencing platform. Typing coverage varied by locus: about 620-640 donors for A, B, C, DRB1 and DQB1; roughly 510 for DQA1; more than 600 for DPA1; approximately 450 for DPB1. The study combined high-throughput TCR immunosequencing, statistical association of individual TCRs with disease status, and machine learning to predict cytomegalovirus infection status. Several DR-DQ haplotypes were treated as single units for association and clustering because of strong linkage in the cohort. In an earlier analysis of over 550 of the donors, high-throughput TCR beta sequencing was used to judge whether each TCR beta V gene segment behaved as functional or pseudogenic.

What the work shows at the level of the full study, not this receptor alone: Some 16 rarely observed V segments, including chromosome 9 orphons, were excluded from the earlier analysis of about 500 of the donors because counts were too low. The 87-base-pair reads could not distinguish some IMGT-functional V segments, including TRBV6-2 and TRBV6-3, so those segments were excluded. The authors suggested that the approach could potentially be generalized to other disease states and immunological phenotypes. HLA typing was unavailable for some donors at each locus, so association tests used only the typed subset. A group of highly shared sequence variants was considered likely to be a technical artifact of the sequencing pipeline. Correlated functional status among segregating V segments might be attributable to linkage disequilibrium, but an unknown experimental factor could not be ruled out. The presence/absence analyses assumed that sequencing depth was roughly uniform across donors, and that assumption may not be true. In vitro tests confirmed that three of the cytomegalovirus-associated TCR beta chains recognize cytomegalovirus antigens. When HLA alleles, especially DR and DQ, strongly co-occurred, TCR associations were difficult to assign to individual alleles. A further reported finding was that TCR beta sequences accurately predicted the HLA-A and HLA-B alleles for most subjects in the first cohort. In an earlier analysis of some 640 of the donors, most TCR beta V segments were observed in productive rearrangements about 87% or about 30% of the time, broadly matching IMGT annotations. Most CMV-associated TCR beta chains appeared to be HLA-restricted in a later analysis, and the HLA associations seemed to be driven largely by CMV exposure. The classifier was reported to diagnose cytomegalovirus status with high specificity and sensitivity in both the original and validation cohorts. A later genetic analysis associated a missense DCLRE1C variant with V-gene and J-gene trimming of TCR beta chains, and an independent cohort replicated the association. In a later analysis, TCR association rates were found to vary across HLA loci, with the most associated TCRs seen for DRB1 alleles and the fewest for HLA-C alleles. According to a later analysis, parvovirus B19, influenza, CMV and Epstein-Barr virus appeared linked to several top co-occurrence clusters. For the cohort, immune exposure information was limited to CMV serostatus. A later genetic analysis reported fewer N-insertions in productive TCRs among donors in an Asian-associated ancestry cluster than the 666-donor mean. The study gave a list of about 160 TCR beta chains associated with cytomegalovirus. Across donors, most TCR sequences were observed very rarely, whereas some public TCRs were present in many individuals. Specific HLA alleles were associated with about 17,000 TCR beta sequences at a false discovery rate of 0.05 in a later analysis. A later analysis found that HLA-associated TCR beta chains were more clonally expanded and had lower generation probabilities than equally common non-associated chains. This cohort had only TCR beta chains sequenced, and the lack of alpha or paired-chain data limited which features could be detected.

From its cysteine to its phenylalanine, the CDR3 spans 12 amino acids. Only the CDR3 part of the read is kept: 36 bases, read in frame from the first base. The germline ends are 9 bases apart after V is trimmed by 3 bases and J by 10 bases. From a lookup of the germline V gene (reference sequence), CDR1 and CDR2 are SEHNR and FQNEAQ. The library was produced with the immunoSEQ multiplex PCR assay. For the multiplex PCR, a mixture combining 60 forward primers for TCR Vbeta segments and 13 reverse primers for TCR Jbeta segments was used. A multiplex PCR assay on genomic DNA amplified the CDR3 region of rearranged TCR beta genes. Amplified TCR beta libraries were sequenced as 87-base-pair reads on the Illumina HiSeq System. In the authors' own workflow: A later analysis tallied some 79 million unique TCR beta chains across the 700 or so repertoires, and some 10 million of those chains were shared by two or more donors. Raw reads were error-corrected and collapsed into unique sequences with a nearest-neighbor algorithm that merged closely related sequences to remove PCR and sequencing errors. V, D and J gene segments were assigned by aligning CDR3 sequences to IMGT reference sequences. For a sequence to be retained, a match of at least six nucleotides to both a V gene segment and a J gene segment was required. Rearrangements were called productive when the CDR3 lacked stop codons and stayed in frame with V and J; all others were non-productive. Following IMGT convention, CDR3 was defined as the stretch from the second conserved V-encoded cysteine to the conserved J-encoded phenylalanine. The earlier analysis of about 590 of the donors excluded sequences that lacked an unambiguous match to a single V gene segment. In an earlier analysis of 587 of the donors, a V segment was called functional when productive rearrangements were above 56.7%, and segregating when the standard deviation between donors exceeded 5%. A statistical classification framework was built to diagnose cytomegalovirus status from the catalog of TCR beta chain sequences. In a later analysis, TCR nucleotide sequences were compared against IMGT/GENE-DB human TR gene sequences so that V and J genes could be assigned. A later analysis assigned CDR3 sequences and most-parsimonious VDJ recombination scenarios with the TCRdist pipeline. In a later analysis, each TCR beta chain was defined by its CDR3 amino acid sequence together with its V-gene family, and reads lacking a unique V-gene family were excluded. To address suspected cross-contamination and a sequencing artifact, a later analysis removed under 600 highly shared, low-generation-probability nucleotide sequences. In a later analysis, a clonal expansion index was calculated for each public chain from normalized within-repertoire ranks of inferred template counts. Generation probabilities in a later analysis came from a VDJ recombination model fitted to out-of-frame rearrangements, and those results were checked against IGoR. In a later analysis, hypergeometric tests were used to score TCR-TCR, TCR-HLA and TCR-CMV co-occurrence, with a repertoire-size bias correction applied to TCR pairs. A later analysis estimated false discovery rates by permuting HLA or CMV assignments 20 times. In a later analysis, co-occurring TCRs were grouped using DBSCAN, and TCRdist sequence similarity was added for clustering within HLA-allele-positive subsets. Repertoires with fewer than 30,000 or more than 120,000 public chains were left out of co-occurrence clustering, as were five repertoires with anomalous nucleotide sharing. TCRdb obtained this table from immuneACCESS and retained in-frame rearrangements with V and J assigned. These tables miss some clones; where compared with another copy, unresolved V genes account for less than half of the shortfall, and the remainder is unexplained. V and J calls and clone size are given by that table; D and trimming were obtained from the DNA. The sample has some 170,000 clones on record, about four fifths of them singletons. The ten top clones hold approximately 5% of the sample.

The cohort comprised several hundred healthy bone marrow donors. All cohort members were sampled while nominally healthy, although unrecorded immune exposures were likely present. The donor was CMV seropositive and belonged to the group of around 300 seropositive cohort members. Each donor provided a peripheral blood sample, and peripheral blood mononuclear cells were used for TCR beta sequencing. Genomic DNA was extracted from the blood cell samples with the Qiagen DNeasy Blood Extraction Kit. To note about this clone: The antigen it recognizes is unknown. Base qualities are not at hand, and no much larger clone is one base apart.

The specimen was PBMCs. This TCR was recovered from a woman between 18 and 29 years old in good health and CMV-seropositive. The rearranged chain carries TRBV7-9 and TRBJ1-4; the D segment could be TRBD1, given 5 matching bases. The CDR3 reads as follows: CASSFDTGKLFF. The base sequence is TGTGCCAGCAGCTTCGATACAGGAAAACTGTTTTTT.